This T cell receptor beta chain was profiled in a study of T cell responses to AZD1222 COVID-19 vaccine. Researchers grouped second doses given at about 4 or about 12 weeks into one pool. V shed 5 bases and J shed 7 bases, with 15 bases lying between them. In germline, CDR1 is SGHAT, CDR2 FQDESV (reference sequence). The CDR3 covers 14 residues. This clone was seen just once. Profiled with immunoSEQ multiplex PCR; TCRdb holds only in-frame clones, not every one. The sample carries 150,000 to 200,000 clones, 92% recorded once. The chain carries TRBV11-1 and TRBJ2-1; D call uncertain. The material was peripheral blood, obtained 28 days after the second AZD1222 dose. The sequence was collected from an adult who received the AZD1222 COVID-19 vaccine. CDR3 amino acids: CASSARARQNEQFF. CDR3 DNA sequence: TGTGCCAGCAGCGCCCGGGCCAGGCAGAATGAGCAGTTCTTC. Based on the CDR3 plus reference TRBV11-1 and TRBJ2-1, the full variable domain is EAEVAQSPRYKITEKSQAVAFWCDPISGHATLYWYRQILGQGPELLVQFQDESVVDDSQLPKDRFSAERLKGVDSTLKIQPAELGDSAMYLCASSARARQNEQFFGPGTRLTVL.